The rows below give T cell receptor beta chains drawn from one sample of a study of blood T cell repertoires in COVID-19. TCRdb keeps only in-frame clones here, not all; method: immunoSEQ multiplex PCR. This sample carries 95,000 to 150,000 clones, roughly 89% of them seen once, and the ten largest clones take around 2.1%. Material: peripheral blood. The receptors here all came from a woman aged 50 to 65 with acute or convalescent COVID-19. Both conserved end residues are trimmed from each CDR3. Each record gives: V gene, CDR3 protein.

>TRBV9
ASSLTSGGSTDTQY
>TRBV7-5
VRSLAGTGGYT
>TRBV28
ASSLPRGGNEQF
>TRBV4-3
ASSQGGSFDEQF
>TRBV30
AWSVRAGGYGYT
>TRBV11-3
ASSQRLAGGSTDTQY
>TRBV5-6
ASTRRSSGNTIY
>TRBV4-1
ASSPGQGANYGYT
>TRBV29-1
SVVFMSSYNEQF
>TRBV5-1
ASSLAPGQGNFGNTIY
>TRBV5-6
ASSSYYYEQY
>TRBV12-3/TRBV12-4
ASSSNRDEQY